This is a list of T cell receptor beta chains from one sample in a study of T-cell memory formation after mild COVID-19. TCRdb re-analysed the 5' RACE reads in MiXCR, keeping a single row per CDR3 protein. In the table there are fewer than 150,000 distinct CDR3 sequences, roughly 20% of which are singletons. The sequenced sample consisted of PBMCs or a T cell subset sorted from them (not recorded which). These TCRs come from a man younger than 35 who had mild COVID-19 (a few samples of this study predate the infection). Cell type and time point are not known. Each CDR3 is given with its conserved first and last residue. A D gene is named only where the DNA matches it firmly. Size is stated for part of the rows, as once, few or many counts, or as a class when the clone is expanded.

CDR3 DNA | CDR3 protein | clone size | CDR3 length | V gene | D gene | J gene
TGTGCCAGCAGCCAACCCGGGACACCCTACGAGCAGTACTTC | CASSQPGTPYEQYF | - | 14 | TRBV14 | - | TRBJ2-7
TGTGCCAGCAGTATCGGTGGTGCCTACGAGCAGTACTTC | CASSIGGAYEQYF | few | 13 | TRBV6-2/TRBV6-3 | - | TRBJ2-7
TGCAGTGCTATCAGTCCGAACACCGGGGAGCTGTTTTTT | CSAISPNTGELFF | - | 13 | TRBV20-1 | - | TRBJ2-2
TGTGCCAGTAGTCCCTCGGGACTAGCGGGGGGGCAAGGCAATGAGCAGTTCTTC | CASSPSGLAGGQGNEQFF | - | 18 | TRBV19 | TRBD2 | TRBJ2-1
TGTGCCAGCAGCGACGACGGGGGAACCCAGTACTTC | CASSDDGGTQYF | - | 12 | TRBV9 | - | TRBJ2-5
TGTGCCAGCAGTATTGGACAGGGGGCTTGGTCTGCCAAAAACATTCAGTACTTC | CASSIGQGAWSAKNIQYF | - | 18 | TRBV5-5 | TRBD1 | TRBJ2-4
TGTGCCAGCAGTTCGGGGGATACGCAGTATTTT | CASSSGDTQYF | few | 11 | TRBV6-2/TRBV6-3 | - | TRBJ2-3
TGTGCCAGCAGTTATTCCGGGACGGACTATAGCAATCAGCCCCAGCATTTT | CASSYSGTDYSNQPQHF | few | 17 | TRBV6-9 | - | TRBJ1-5
TGTGCCAGCAGGGCGACAGGGACGGGAAACACCATATATTTT | CASRATGTGNTIYF | few | 14 | TRBV14 | TRBD1 | TRBJ1-3
TGCGCCAGCAGCCCCCGAAGGAGGGAAAGCGAAAAACTGTTTTTT | CASSPRRRESEKLFF | - | 15 | TRBV4-1 | - | TRBJ1-4
TGTGCCAGCAGGGGGGAGGGCACAGATACGCAGTATTTT | CASRGEGTDTQYF | many | 13 | TRBV9 | - | TRBJ2-3
TGTGCCAGCTCACCCACCGGGGGGACGTACCTCTTCGCCGGGGAGCTGTTTTTT | CASSPTGGTYLFAGELFF | - | 18 | TRBV18 | TRBD2 | TRBJ2-2
TGCGCCAGCAGCCAAGAGCATTCGGACCGCCCAGATACGCAGTATTTT | CASSQEHSDRPDTQYF | - | 16 | TRBV4-3 | - | TRBJ2-3
TGTGCCACCAGCAGAGATAGTATGCTAGGGGAGGGGAATGAAAAACTGTTTTTT | CATSRDSMLGEGNEKLFF | few | 18 | TRBV15 | - | TRBJ1-4
TGCAGTGCTAGACAGGGGGCGAGTCGGTATGGCTACACCTTC | CSARQGASRYGYTF | - | 14 | TRBV20-1 | TRBD1 | TRBJ1-2
TGTGCCAGCAGCCAACACCTCGGGACAGGGGGAGCCGATACGCAGTATTTT | CASSQHLGTGGADTQYF | many | 17 | TRBV3-2 | - | TRBJ2-3
TGTGCCATCAGTGAGTCCGGGACAGGCTACAATGAGCAGTTCTTC | CAISESGTGYNEQFF | - | 15 | TRBV10-3 | TRBD1 | TRBJ2-1
TGCGCCAGCAGTCAATCCACGGGGGGACCCCCAGATACGCAGTATTTT | CASSQSTGGPPDTQYF | many | 16 | TRBV23-1 | TRBD2 | TRBJ2-3
TGCGCCAGCAGCTTGGTTGGGGGAGATACGCAGTATTTT | CASSLVGGDTQYF | few | 13 | TRBV5-1 | - | TRBJ2-3
TGTGCCAGCAGCCCTACAGGGGGCGGTCAGCCCCAGCATTTT | CASSPTGGGQPQHF | - | 14 | TRBV7-8 | TRBD1 | TRBJ1-5
TGTGCCAGCAGTGGGAGTAGCGGGGGCTCTGGGGCCAACGTCCTGACTTTC | CASSGSSGGSGANVLTF | - | 17 | TRBV6-4 | TRBD2 | TRBJ2-6
TGCAGTGCTAGAGATGGGGGACAGCCCATGACCGGGGAGCTGTTTTTT | CSARDGGQPMTGELFF | many | 16 | TRBV20-1 | TRBD1 | TRBJ2-2
TGTGCCAGCAGTTACGCCGGACTCACCGGGGAGCTGTTTTTT | CASSYAGLTGELFF | - | 14 | TRBV6-5 | - | TRBJ2-2
TGTGCCAGTACCCCCGGACAAGGAGTCACTGAAGCTTTCTTT | CASTPGQGVTEAFF | - | 14 | TRBV19 | - | TRBJ1-1
TGTGCCAGCAGCCAGATAGACCGGTCGAACACTGAAGCTTTCTTT | CASSQIDRSNTEAFF | few | 15 | TRBV13 | - | TRBJ1-1
TGTGCCAGCAGCTTTACCCTAGCCAAAAACATTCAGTACTTC | CASSFTLAKNIQYF | - | 14 | TRBV11-2 | - | TRBJ2-4
TGTGCCAGCAGTAGAGACAGGGGCGTTGGGGCCAACGTCCTGACTTTC | CASSRDRGVGANVLTF | - | 16 | TRBV12-3/TRBV12-4 | TRBD1 | TRBJ2-6
TGCAGTGCTAGAGAGACAGGGGACACTGAAGCTTTCTTT | CSARETGDTEAFF | few | 13 | TRBV20-1 | TRBD1 | TRBJ1-1
TGTGCCAGCAGCCTGATGGAGGGGCAGCCCCAGCATTTT | CASSLMEGQPQHF | - | 13 | TRBV14 | - | TRBJ1-5
TGCGCCAGCAGTGAGAAAACAGATTACAATGAGCAGTTCTTC | CASSEKTDYNEQFF | - | 14 | TRBV10-1 | - | TRBJ2-1
TGTGCCAGCAGCGCCCTGGGACAGGGGGCCTCTGGCTACACCTTC | CASSALGQGASGYTF | - | 15 | TRBV7-9 | TRBD1 | TRBJ1-2
TGTGCCAGCAGCTTACCTGAGGGGACCCAGTACTTC | CASSLPEGTQYF | - | 12 | TRBV7-6 | - | TRBJ2-5